One sample yielded the 25 T cell receptor beta chains listed below, sequenced in a study of identical twins. From the 5' RACE reads, TCRdb called clonotypes with MiXCR, one entry per CDR3 protein. The sample includes about 810,000 distinct CDR3 sequences, 9% to 15% of them seen just once. This same sample was also part of a study on yellow fever vaccine responses in identical twins.

Material: PBMCs. The receptors were gathered from a woman between 18 and 29 years old in good health.

The rearrangement links TRBV2 to TRBJ2-3; D remains ambiguous. Per germline, CDR1 SNHLY and CDR2 FYNNEI. V gave up 2 bases and J gave up 5 bases, with 11 bases separating them. CDR3 length equals 14 residues. The CDR3: CASSERRFGDTQYF. In DNA, the CDR3 is TGTGCCAGCAGTGAACGTAGATTTGGAGATACGCAGTATTTT.

The chain joins TRBV12-3 or TRBV12-4 to TRBJ2-5; D is perhaps TRBD2 (6 bases). V lost 6 bases, J lost 5 bases, and 13 bases lay in between. This CDR3 contains 13 residues. CDR3 bases: TGTGCCAGCAGATTGGGGGGTGGGGAGACCCAGTACTTC. Its translation is CASRLGGGETQYF.

The chain combines TRBV5-5 with TRBJ1-1; D is unresolved. Looked up from germline, CDR1 is SGHKS and CDR2 is YYEKEE (reference sequence). CDR3 length: 12 residues. V lost 4 bases and J 8 bases, leaving 12 bases between the germline ends. CDR3 sequence: CASSNQAAEAFF. CDR3 nucleotide sequence: TGTGCCAGCAGCAACCAAGCTGCGGAAGCTTTCTTT.

This clonotype has a count of ten or more. The chain couples TRBV11-2 to TRBJ2-1, with 8 bases lining up with TRBD2. This CDR3 spans 14 amino acids. The trim removed 4 bases at V and 9 bases at J, leaving 8 bases unmatched. Germline V gene data show CDR1 as SGHAT and CDR2 as FQNNGV. CDR3 sequence: CASSSPGTRSEQFF. Here the CDR3 DNA reads TGTGCCAGCAGCTCACCCGGGACTAGGAGTGAGCAGTTCTTC. The full variable domain, rest sourced from reference TRBV11-2 and TRBJ2-1, is EAGVAQSPRYKIIEKRQSVAFWCNPISGHATLYWYQQILGQGPKLLIQFQNNGVVDDSQLPKDRFSAERLKGVDSTLKIQPAKLEDSAVYLCASSSPGTRSEQFFGPGTRLTVL.

The V call is TRBV3-1, the J call TRBJ2-2; no reliable D call. CDR3 length equals 14 residues. Germline V gene data show CDR1 as LGHDT and CDR2 as YNNKEL (reference sequence). Trimming removed 8 bases from V and 4 bases from J, with 14 bases in between. The CDR3 coding sequence is TGTGCCAGCGGGATTCGGCATCGCACCGGGGAGCTGTTTTTT. Encoded protein: CASGIRHRTGELFF.

The J gene is TRBJ2-4, the V gene TRBV12-3 or TRBV12-4; D uncertain. There are 15 residues in the CDR3. V was clipped by 5 bases and J by 4 bases, with 15 bases between them. CDR3 DNA sequence: TGTGCCAGCAGTGTGTTGAGTGGGAAGAAAAACATTCAGTACTTC. Encoded protein: CASSVLSGKKNIQYF.

The rearrangement links TRBV12-3 or TRBV12-4 to TRBJ1-1, with no clear D. This CDR3 is built from 14 residues. Deletions cut 2 bases from V and 1 base from J, with 8 bases between. The CDR3 nucleotides read TGTGCCAGCAGTTTACCCAGAGGGAACACTGAAGCTTTCTTT. It encodes CASSLPRGNTEAFF.

This clonotype has only a few counts. The V call is TRBV6-5, the J call TRBJ2-5, with TRBD2 matching over 11 bases. The CDR3 is 15 residues long. Germline CDR1 MNHEY, CDR2 SVGAGI. V shed 6 bases, J shed 9 bases, and the junction held 12 bases outside the gene matches. CDR3 DNA: TGTGCCAGCAGCTTGACTAGCGGGAAGGGGGGGTCCCAGTACTTC. Protein product: CASSLTSGKGGSQYF.

Ten or more counts support this clonotype. J is TRBJ2-3 and V is TRBV5-1; D is uncertain. The CDR3 spans 14 residues. Germline V gives CDR1 SGHRS, CDR2 YFSETQ. Deletions cut 1 base from V and 2 bases from J, with 8 bases between. As DNA, the CDR3 is TGCGCCAGCAGCTTGCGTGGGGACACAGATACGCAGTATTTT. It yields the protein CASSLRGDTDTQYF.

A few counts support this clonotype. The chain couples TRBV6-5 to TRBJ2-2; possible D gene TRBD2, 5 bases. Germline CDR1 reads MNHEY; CDR2 reads SVGAGI. With 4 bases removed from V and 3 bases from J, the gap between germline ends came to 12 bases. CDR3 length equals 15 residues. The CDR3 nucleotides are TGTGCCAGCAGTTCCTTCGGACTCGACACCGGGGAGCTGTTTTTT. It translates to CASSSFGLDTGELFF.

This clonotype was observed a few times. The chain couples TRBV19 to TRBJ2-1; D might be TRBD1 or TRBD2, each matching 5 bases. The V end lost 5 bases, the J end lost 2 bases, and 13 bases lay between the germline ends. Germline CDR1 is LNHDA and CDR2 is SQIVND (reference sequence). The CDR3 has 15 residues. The CDR3 DNA is TGTGCCAGTAGTCGGGAAGGGGCGACCTACAATGAGCAGTTCTTC. Translating it yields CASSREGATYNEQFF.

This clonotype came up a few times. This chain uses TRBV19 with TRBJ2-1, with 9 bases matching TRBD1. Germline V gene sequence: CDR1 LNHDA, CDR2 SQIVND (reference sequence). There are 12 residues in the CDR3. With V trimmed by 7 bases and J by 10 bases, 5 bases remained unmatched. In nucleotides, the CDR3 is TGTGCCAGTATAGGACAGGGGAGCGAGCAGTTCTTC. Translating gives CASIGQGSEQFF.

This sequence joins TRBV27 and TRBJ1-5; tentatively, D is TRBD1 (5 bases). Deletions cut 2 bases from V and 3 bases from J, with 11 bases between. The germline V gene has CDR1 MNHEY and CDR2 SMNVEV (reference sequence). CDR3 length equals 15 residues. CDR3 region: CASSLKWDDNQPQHF. Here the CDR3 DNA reads TGTGCCAGCAGTTTAAAATGGGACGACAATCAGCCCCAGCATTTT.

This clonotype has a handful of counts. The rearrangement links TRBV6-6 to TRBJ2-3, with D possibly being TRBD2 (6 bases). The CDR3 is 13 amino acids. Germline CDR1 MNHNY, CDR2 SVGAGI (reference sequence). The DNA for the CDR3 is TGTGCTTCCTCCGGGAGAATGGCAGATACGCAGTATTTT. Its translation: CASSGRMADTQYF.

In this sample, this clonotype turned up a few times. The chain recombines TRBV12-3 or TRBV12-4 with TRBJ2-2; perhaps TRBD2 as D (5 bases). V lost 6 bases and J 3 bases, leaving 17 bases between the germline ends. CDR3 length equals 16 residues. CDR3 coding DNA: TGTGCCAGCAGCCTTGGAGAGGGTTTCGACACCGGGGAGCTGTTTTTT. Protein product: CASSLGEGFDTGELFF.

This clonotype has only a few counts. The chain couples TRBV9 to TRBJ2-3; tentative D call: TRBD2 (6 bases). CDR3 size: 17 residues. V was trimmed by 4 bases and J by 0 bases, leaving 18 bases between them. Germline-derived CDR1 and CDR2 are SGDLS and YYNGEE. The CDR3 region has the DNA TGTGCCAGCAGCCGCGGGATCGGAGGAACTAGCACAGATACGCAGTATTTT. Its protein product is CASSRGIGGTSTDTQYF.

The V and J genes are TRBV12-3 or TRBV12-4 and TRBJ2-1; TRBD1 or TRBD2 may be the D gene (5 bases each). The length of the CDR3 is 14 residues. The V end was cut by 3 bases, the J end by 9 bases, with 15 bases between. The DNA of the CDR3 is TGTGCCAGCAGTTTCTCCGGTGTTGGGGGTGAGCAGTTCTTC. Translating gives CASSFSGVGGEQFF.

V and J are TRBV10-3 and TRBJ2-7, with D unresolved. Trimming removed 8 bases from V and 2 bases from J, with 10 bases in between. CDR3 length equals 12 residues. Germline V gene lookup returns CDR1 ENHRY and CDR2 SYGVKD. This CDR3 reads CAIRTETYEQYV. The CDR3 DNA reads TGTGCCATCCGGACGGAAACCTACGAGCAGTACGTC.

V gene TRBV12-3 or TRBV12-4 combines with J gene TRBJ2-3; 12 bases line up with TRBD1. The CDR3 consists of 14 residues. Unmatched junction bases numbered 4, after V lost 6 bases and J lost 6 bases. The CDR3 DNA reads as TGTGCCAGCAGCGGGACAGGGGGCTTCGATACGCAGTATTTT. Its translation: CASSGTGGFDTQYF.

There are many counts of this clonotype. This chain uses TRBV5-1 with TRBJ2-3, with TRBD1 matching 7 bases. The CDR3 contains 15 residues. Trimming cost V 4 bases and J 0 bases; bases outside gene matches: 5. The germline V gene encodes CDR1 SGHRS and CDR2 YFSETQ. As DNA, the CDR3 is TGCGCCAGCAGCCGAGGGGGCCAAAGCACAGATACGCAGTATTTT. This translates into CASSRGGQSTDTQYF.

This clonotype has just a few counts. This chain connects TRBV3-1 to TRBJ2-3, with 9 nucleotides matching TRBD2. The CDR3 runs to 15 residues. The germline gives CDR1 LGHDT, CDR2 YNNKEL (reference sequence). V was pared by 3 bases and J by 6 bases, with 7 bases of the junction left unmatched. CDR3 bases: TGTGCCAGCAGCCACCTTTCTAGCGGGAAGGATACGCAGTATTTT. Amino acid sequence: CASSHLSSGKDTQYF.

Only a few counts were recorded for this clonotype. This sequence joins TRBV20-1 and TRBJ2-2; a possible D gene is TRBD2 (5 bases). The V gene's germline CDR1 is DFQATT and CDR2 SNEGSKA (reference sequence). Trimming stripped 6 bases from V and 9 bases from J, with 14 bases between. The CDR3 sequence is 12 residues long. CDR3 protein: CSARAGRRELFF. In DNA, the CDR3 is TGCAGTGCGCGGGCAGGACGCCGGGAGCTGTTTTTT.

The chain employs TRBV28 and TRBJ2-1; D gene uncertain. Trimming left V 2 bases short and J 4 bases short, with 9 bases between. The CDR3 has 14 residues. CDR1 is MDHEN, CDR2 SYDVKM, per germline. In DNA, the CDR3 is TGTGCCAGCAGTTTAGGTGCCCTATACAATGAGCAGTTCTTC. Translation: CASSLGALYNEQFF.

The chain combines TRBV4-1 with TRBJ2-7; TRBD1 matches 7 bases. V shed 3 bases and J 2 bases; nucleotides not matched to a gene: 4. The CDR3 loop spans 14 amino acids. Germline V lookup: CDR1 MGHRA, CDR2 YSYEKL. The CDR3, as DNA: TGCGCCAGCAGCCAGTCGGACAGGACCTACGAGCAGTACTTC. Translated, it gives CASSQSDRTYEQYF.

This clonotype was picked up many times. The genes are TRBV20-1 and TRBJ1-1, with D uncertain. V was pared by 3 bases and J by 1 base, with 18 bases between. Germline loops: CDR1 DFQATT, CDR2 SNEGSKA (reference sequence). This CDR3 is built from 16 residues. The CDR3, as DNA: TGCAGTGCTAGCACCGGGGTAAGCTTGGGGAACACTGAAGCTTTCTTT. This translates into CSASTGVSLGNTEAFF.